These T cell receptor beta chains were read from a single sample in a study of cytomegalovirus exposure and HLA in healthy donors. The data were produced by immunoSEQ multiplex PCR, yet TCRdb's version contains in-frame clones alone and is incomplete. The repertoire holds around 130,000 clones, with around 77% as singletons. What was sequenced was PBMCs. These receptors were collected from a man aged 30 to 39 in good health and CMV-seronegative. Each CDR3 is given with its conserved first and last residue. The order of the fields is D gene, clone size, V gene, J gene, CDR3 protein, CDR3 DNA. A D gene is named only where the DNA matches it firmly. Not all rows give a size; the values are once, few, many and, for expanded clones, a class.

D gene: -; clone size: -; V gene: TRBV27; J gene: TRBJ1-2; CDR3 protein: CASRTGISSLYGYTF; CDR3 DNA: TGTGCCAGCAGAACAGGCATTTCAAGTCTGTATGGCTACACCTTC
D gene: -; clone size: -; V gene: TRBV5-8; J gene: TRBJ2-1; CDR3 protein: CASTPRRGSYNEQFF; CDR3 DNA: TGTGCCAGCACCCCGCGGCGGGGCAGCTACAATGAGCAGTTCTTC
D gene: -; clone size: -; V gene: TRBV7-8; J gene: TRBJ2-7; CDR3 protein: CASSPTVYEQYF; CDR3 DNA: TGTGCCAGCAGCCCGACAGTCTACGAGCAGTACTTC
D gene: -; clone size: -; V gene: TRBV15; J gene: TRBJ1-4; CDR3 protein: CATSKPTTNEKLFF; CDR3 DNA: TGTGCCACCAGCAAGCCCACAACTAATGAAAAACTGTTTTTT
D gene: TRBD1; clone size: -; V gene: TRBV6-1; J gene: TRBJ1-4; CDR3 protein: CASSERGREKLFF; CDR3 DNA: TGTGCCAGCAGTGAAAGGGGGCGGGAAAAACTGTTTTTT
D gene: -; clone size: -; V gene: TRBV7-2; J gene: TRBJ2-7; CDR3 protein: CASSLDREDRQHF; CDR3 DNA: TGTGCCAGCAGCTTAGACCGGGAGGACAGACAGCACTTC
D gene: TRBD1; clone size: -; V gene: TRBV11-2; J gene: TRBJ2-7; CDR3 protein: CASSLGGQGYEQYF; CDR3 DNA: TGTGCCAGCAGCCTGGGGGGACAGGGGTACGAGCAGTACTTC
D gene: TRBD1; clone size: once; V gene: TRBV7-9; J gene: TRBJ2-3; CDR3 protein: CASSLQGDTDTQYF; CDR3 DNA: TGTGCCAGCAGCTTACAGGGGGACACAGATACGCAGTATTTT
D gene: -; clone size: -; V gene: TRBV7-2; J gene: TRBJ1-1; CDR3 protein: CASSLHSAAQSEAFF; CDR3 DNA: TGTGCCAGCAGCTTACACTCTGCGGCTCAGAGCGAAGCTTTCTTT
D gene: -; clone size: once; V gene: TRBV14; J gene: TRBJ1-4; CDR3 protein: CASSQAGTTNEKLFF; CDR3 DNA: TGTGCCAGCAGCCAAGCGGGAACAACTAATGAAAAACTGTTTTTT
D gene: -; clone size: -; V gene: TRBV11-2; J gene: TRBJ1-6; CDR3 protein: CASSLGSGSPLHF; CDR3 DNA: TGTGCCAGCAGCTTAGGGAGTGGGTCACCCCTCCACTTT
D gene: TRBD1; clone size: -; V gene: TRBV7-9; J gene: TRBJ1-5; CDR3 protein: CASSLGSLRTGVNQPQHF; CDR3 DNA: TGTGCCAGCAGCTTAGGTTCCCTTAGGACAGGGGTCAACCAGCCCCAGCATTTT
D gene: TRBD1; clone size: once; V gene: TRBV10-3; J gene: TRBJ2-2; CDR3 protein: CAISENYRGSNTGELFF; CDR3 DNA: TGTGCCATCAGTGAGAACTACAGGGGATCGAACACCGGGGAGCTGTTTTTT
D gene: -; clone size: few; V gene: TRBV2; J gene: TRBJ2-1; CDR3 protein: CASSDRGNEQFF; CDR3 DNA: TGTGCCAGCAGTGATCGAGGCAATGAGCAGTTCTTC
D gene: TRBD2; clone size: -; V gene: TRBV30; J gene: TRBJ2-1; CDR3 protein: CAWTFGLAGDEQFF; CDR3 DNA: TGTGCCTGGACCTTCGGGCTAGCGGGAGATGAGCAGTTCTTC
D gene: TRBD1; clone size: few; V gene: TRBV2; J gene: TRBJ1-2; CDR3 protein: CASSHDRGPGYTF; CDR3 DNA: TGTGCCAGCAGTCACGACAGGGGTCCTGGCTACACCTTC
D gene: -; clone size: few; V gene: TRBV30; J gene: TRBJ2-3; CDR3 protein: CAWSVAGVLTDTQYF; CDR3 DNA: TGTGCCTGGAGTGTCGCAGGGGTCCTCACAGATACGCAGTATTTT
D gene: -; clone size: once; V gene: TRBV30; J gene: TRBJ2-3; CDR3 protein: CAWGHNTQYF; CDR3 DNA: TGTGCCTGGGGCCACAATACGCAGTATTTT
D gene: TRBD1; clone size: few; V gene: TRBV7-9; J gene: TRBJ1-3; CDR3 protein: CASLDLGQGDTIYF; CDR3 DNA: TGTGCCAGCCTGGATCTGGGACAGGGAGACACCATATATTTT
D gene: -; clone size: -; V gene: TRBV18; J gene: TRBJ2-3; CDR3 protein: CASSPIPQAGTDTQYF; CDR3 DNA: TGTGCCAGCTCACCAATTCCACAGGCCGGCACAGATACGCAGTATTTT
D gene: -; clone size: few; V gene: TRBV6-5; J gene: TRBJ2-7; CDR3 protein: CASSYSDSYEQYF; CDR3 DNA: TGTGCCAGCAGTTACTCGGACAGCTACGAGCAGTACTTC
D gene: -; clone size: -; V gene: TRBV19; J gene: TRBJ1-5; CDR3 protein: CASSLRTDQPQHF; CDR3 DNA: TGTGCCAGTAGCCTACGGACAGACCAGCCCCAGCATTTT
D gene: -; clone size: -; V gene: TRBV2; J gene: TRBJ1-4; CDR3 protein: CASSEGAGKYEKLFF; CDR3 DNA: TGTGCCAGCAGTGAAGGAGCAGGAAAGTATGAAAAACTGTTTTTT
D gene: TRBD1; clone size: -; V gene: TRBV5-8; J gene: TRBJ2-5; CDR3 protein: CASSLGLNRGRETQYF; CDR3 DNA: TGTGCCAGCAGCTTGGGGTTAAACAGGGGAAGGGAGACCCAGTACTTC
D gene: TRBD1; clone size: -; V gene: TRBV28; J gene: TRBJ2-3; CDR3 protein: CASSVTGTGGTDTQYF; CDR3 DNA: TGTGCCAGCAGTGTTACCGGGACAGGGGGCACAGATACGCAGTATTTT
D gene: TRBD1; clone size: -; V gene: TRBV4-1; J gene: TRBJ1-6; CDR3 protein: CASSRGTANNSPLHF; CDR3 DNA: TGCGCCAGCAGCCGTGGGACAGCCAATAATTCACCCCTCCACTTT
D gene: -; clone size: -; V gene: TRBV18; J gene: TRBJ2-3; CDR3 protein: CASSPLADTQYF; CDR3 DNA: TGTGCCAGCTCACCACTCGCAGATACGCAGTATTTT
D gene: -; clone size: -; V gene: TRBV18; J gene: TRBJ2-6; CDR3 protein: CASSTTGTRSGANVLTF; CDR3 DNA: TGTGCCAGCTCAACAACCGGGACTCGCTCTGGGGCCAACGTCCTGACTTTC